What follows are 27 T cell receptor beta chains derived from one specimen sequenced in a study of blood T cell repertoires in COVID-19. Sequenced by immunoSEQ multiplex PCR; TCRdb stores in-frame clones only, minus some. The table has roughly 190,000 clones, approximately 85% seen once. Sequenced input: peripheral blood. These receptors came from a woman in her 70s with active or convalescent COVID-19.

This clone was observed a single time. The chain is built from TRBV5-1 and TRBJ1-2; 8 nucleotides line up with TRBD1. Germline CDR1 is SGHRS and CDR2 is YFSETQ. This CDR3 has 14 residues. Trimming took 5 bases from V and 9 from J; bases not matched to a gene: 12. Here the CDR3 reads CASRGTGPIWSYTF. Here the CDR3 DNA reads TGCGCCAGCAGGGGGACAGGCCCTATTTGGAGCTACACCTTC.

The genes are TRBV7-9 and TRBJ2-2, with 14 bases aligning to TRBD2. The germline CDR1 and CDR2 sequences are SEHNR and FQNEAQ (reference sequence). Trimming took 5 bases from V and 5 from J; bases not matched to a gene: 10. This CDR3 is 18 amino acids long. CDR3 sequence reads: CASSQPGTSGSRTGELFF. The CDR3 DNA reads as TGTGCCAGCAGCCAGCCCGGGACTAGCGGGAGCAGAACCGGGGAGCTGTTTTTT.

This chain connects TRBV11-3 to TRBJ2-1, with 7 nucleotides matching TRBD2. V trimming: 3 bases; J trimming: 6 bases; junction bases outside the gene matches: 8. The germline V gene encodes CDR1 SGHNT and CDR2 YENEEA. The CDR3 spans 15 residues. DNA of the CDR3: TGTGCCAGCAGCTTTGCTAGCGGAGGTCCCAATGAGCAGTTCTTC. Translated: CASSFASGGPNEQFF. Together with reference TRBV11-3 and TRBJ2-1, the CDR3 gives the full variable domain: EAGVVQSPRYKIIEKKQPVAFWCNPISGHNTLYWYLQNLGQGPELLIRYENEEAVDDSQLPKDRFSAERLKGVDSTLKIQPAELGDSAVYLCASSFASGGPNEQFFGPGTRLTVL.

The CDR3 spells CSASRRVDTGELFF. As DNA, the CDR3 is TGCAGTGCTAGTCGCAGGGTTGACACCGGGGAGCTGTTTTTT. The V gene is TRBV20-1, the J gene TRBJ2-2; maybe TRBD1 (5 bases). The length of the CDR3 is 14 residues. The germline V gene has CDR1 DFQATT and CDR2 SNEGSKA (reference sequence). Trimming removed 3 bases at V and 3 bases at J, with 11 bases between.

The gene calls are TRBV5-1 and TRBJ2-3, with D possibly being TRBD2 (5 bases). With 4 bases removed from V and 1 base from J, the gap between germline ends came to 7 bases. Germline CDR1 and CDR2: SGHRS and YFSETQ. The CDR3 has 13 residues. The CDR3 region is CASSEGGTDTQYF. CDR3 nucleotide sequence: TGCGCCAGCAGCGAGGGCGGCACAGATACGCAGTATTTT.

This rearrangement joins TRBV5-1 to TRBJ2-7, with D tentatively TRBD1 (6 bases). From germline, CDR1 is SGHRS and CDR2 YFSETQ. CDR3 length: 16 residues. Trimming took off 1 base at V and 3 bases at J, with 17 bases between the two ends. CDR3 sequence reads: CASSLSRGQGNYEQYF. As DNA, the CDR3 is TGCGCCAGCAGCTTGAGTCGGGGTCAGGGGAACTACGAGCAGTACTTC.

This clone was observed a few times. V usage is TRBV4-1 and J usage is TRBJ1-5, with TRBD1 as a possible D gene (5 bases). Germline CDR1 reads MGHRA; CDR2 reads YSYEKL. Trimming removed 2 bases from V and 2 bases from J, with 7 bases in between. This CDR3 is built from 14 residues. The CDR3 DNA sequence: TGCGCCAGCAGCCAACGGGGGGGCAATCAGCCCCAGCATTTT. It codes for CASSQRGGNQPQHF.

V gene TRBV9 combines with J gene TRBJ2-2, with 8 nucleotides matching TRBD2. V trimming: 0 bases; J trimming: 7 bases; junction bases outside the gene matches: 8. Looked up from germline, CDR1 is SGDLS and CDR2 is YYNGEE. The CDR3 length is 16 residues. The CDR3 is CASSVDPGGPSGELFF. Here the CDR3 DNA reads TGTGCCAGCAGCGTAGATCCGGGAGGGCCAAGCGGGGAGCTGTTTTTT.

CDR3 region: CASRYKAGGITGELFF. DNA of the CDR3: TGTGCAAGTCGCTACAAAGCGGGAGGTATCACCGGGGAGCTGTTTTTT. The rearrangement joins TRBV12-2 to TRBJ2-2; the table gives TRBD2 as D, unverified against the DNA. TRBV12-2 is a pseudogene locus. This CDR3 is built from 16 residues.

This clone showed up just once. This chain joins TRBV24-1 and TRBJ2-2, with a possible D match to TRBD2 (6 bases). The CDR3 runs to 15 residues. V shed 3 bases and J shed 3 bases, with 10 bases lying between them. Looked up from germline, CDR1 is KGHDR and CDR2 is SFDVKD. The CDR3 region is CATSDLQRDTGELFF. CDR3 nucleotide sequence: TGTGCCACCAGTGATCTACAGCGGGACACCGGGGAGCTGTTTTTT.

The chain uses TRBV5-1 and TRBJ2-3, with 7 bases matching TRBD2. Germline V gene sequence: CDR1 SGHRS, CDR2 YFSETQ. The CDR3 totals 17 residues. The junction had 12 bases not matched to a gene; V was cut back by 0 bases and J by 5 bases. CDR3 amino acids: CASSLEAVGAGEDTQYF. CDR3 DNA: TGCGCCAGCAGCTTGGAGGCCGTTGGGGCGGGAGAAGATACGCAGTATTTT.

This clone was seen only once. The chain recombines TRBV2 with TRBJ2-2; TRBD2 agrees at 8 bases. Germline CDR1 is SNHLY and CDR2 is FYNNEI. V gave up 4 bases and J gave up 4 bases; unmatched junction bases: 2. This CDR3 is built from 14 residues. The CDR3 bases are TGTGCCAGCAGTGCGCTAGCGGGCACCGGGGAGCTGTTTTTT. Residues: CASSALAGTGELFF.

The CDR3 DNA reads TGCGCCAGCAGTCCGTCTGTCGGGAGGGGCTCCTACAATGAGCAGTTCTTC. Protein product: CASSPSVGRGSYNEQFF. The chain uses TRBV5-1 and TRBJ2-1, with 8 nucleotides matching TRBD2. This CDR3 has 17 amino acids. The J segment lost 0 bases and the V segment lost 5 bases, leaving 10 bases of the junction unmatched. The germline V gene encodes CDR1 SGHRS and CDR2 YFSETQ.

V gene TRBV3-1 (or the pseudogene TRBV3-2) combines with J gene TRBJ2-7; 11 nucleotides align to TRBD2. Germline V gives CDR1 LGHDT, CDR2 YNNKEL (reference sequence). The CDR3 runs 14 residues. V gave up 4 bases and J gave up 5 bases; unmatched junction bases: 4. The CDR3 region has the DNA TGTGCCAGCAGCCTAGCGGGAGGGCCGGACGAGCAGTACTTC. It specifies CASSLAGGPDEQYF.

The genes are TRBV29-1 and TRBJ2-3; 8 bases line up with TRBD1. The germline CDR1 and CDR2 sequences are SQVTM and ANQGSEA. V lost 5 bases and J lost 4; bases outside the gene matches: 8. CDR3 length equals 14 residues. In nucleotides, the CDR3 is TGCAGCGTTTCAGGGACAGGCGGGGCAGATACGCAGTATTTT. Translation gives CSVSGTGGADTQYF.

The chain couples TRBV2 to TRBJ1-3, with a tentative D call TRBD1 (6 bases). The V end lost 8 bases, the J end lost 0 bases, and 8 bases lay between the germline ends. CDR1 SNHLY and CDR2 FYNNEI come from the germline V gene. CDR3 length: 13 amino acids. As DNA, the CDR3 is TGTGCCAGCGGACAGATCTCTGGAAACACCATATATTTT. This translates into CASGQISGNTIYF.

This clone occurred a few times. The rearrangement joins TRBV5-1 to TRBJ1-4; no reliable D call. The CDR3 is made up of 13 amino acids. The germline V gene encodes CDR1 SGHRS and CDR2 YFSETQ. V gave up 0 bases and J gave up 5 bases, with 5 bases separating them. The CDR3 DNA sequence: TGCGCCAGCAGCTTGGGAGGGAATGAAAAACTGTTTTTT. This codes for CASSLGGNEKLFF.

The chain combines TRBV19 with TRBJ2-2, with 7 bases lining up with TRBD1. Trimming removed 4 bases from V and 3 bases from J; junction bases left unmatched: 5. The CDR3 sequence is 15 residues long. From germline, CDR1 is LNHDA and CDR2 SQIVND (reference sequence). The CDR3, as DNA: TGTGCCAGTAGTAGCAGGGGGATGGACACCGGGGAGCTGTTTTTT. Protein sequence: CASSSRGMDTGELFF.

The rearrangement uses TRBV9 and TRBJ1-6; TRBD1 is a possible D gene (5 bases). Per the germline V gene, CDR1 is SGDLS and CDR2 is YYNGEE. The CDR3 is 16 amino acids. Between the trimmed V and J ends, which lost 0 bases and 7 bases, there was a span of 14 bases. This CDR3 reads CASSVGEQDGNSPLHF. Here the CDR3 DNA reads TGTGCCAGCAGCGTAGGGGAACAGGATGGAAATTCACCCCTCCACTTT.

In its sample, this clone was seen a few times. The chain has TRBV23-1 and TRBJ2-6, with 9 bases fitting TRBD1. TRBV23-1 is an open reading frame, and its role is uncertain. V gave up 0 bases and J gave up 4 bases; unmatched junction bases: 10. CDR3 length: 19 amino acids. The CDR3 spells CASSQSRDRDSLGANVLTF. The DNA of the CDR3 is TGCGCCAGCAGTCAATCGCGGGACAGGGATTCTCTGGGGGCCAACGTCCTGACTTTC.

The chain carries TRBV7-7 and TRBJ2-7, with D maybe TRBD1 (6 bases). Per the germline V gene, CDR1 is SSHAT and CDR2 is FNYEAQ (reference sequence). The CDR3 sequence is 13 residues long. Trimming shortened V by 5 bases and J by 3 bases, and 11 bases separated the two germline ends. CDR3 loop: CASSPDRSYEQYF. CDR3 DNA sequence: TGTGCCAGCAGCCCAGACAGGAGCTACGAGCAGTACTTC.

The CDR3: CASSVGSVAMNTEAFF. CDR3 sequence (DNA): TGTGCCAGCAGCGTCGGGTCGGTAGCGATGAACACTGAAGCTTTCTTT. The J gene is TRBJ1-1, the V gene TRBV7-9; unclear D gene. CDR1 is SEHNR and CDR2 is FQNEAQ in the germline V gene (reference sequence). CDR3 size: 16 residues. Trimming left V 5 bases short and J 0 bases short, with 16 bases between.

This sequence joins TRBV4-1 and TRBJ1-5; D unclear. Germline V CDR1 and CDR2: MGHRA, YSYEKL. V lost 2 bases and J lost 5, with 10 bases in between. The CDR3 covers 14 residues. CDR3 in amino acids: CASSQIPVYQPQHF. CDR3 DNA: TGCGCCAGCAGCCAAATCCCCGTCTATCAGCCCCAGCATTTT.

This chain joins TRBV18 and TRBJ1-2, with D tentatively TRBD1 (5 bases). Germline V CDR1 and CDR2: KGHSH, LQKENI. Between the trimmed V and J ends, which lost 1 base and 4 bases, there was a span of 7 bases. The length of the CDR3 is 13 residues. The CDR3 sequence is CASSPQGIYGYTF. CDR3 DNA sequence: TGTGCCAGCTCACCACAGGGGATCTATGGCTACACCTTC.

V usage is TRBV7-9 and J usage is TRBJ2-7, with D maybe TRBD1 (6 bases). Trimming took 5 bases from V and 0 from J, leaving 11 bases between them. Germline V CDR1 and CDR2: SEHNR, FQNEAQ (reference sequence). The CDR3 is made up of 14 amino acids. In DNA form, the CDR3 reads TGTGCCAGCAGCCGGACAGTCCGCTCCTACGAGCAGTACTTC. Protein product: CASSRTVRSYEQYF.

The CDR3 coding sequence is TGTGCCAGCAGCCCCCGTTTTAAGCGTGGAGGGGGGGAGCTGTTTTTT. Protein product: CASSPRFKRGGGELFF. The rearrangement links TRBV7-6 to TRBJ2-2; possible D gene TRBD2, 6 bases. The CDR3 is 16 residues long. V lost 5 bases to trimming and J lost 8 bases, with 21 bases between them. Germline CDR1 and CDR2: SGHVS and FNYEAQ.

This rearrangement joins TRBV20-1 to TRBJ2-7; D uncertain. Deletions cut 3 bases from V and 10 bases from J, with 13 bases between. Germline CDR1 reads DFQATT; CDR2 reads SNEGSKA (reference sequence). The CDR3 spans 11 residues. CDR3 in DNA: TGCAGTGCTAGTGAAGAGGTTAACCAGTACTTC. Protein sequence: CSASEEVNQYF.